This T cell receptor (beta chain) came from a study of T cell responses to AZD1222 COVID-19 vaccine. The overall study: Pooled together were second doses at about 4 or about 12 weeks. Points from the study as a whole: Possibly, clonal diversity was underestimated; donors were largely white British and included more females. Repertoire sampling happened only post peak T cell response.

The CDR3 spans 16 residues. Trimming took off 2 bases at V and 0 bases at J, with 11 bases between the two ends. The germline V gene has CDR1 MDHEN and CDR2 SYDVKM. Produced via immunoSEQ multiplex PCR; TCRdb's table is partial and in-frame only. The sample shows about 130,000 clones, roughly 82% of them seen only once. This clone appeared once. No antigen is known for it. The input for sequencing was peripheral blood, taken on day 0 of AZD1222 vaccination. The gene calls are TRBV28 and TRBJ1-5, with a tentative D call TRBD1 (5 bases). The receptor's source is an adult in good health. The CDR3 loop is CASSLIQGDSNQPQHF. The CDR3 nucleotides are TGTGCCAGCAGTTTAATCCAGGGAGATAGCAATCAGCCCCAGCATTTT. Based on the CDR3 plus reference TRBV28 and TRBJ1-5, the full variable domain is DVKVTQSSRYLVKRTGEKVFLECVQDMDHENMFWYRQDPGLGLRLIYFSYDVKMKEKGDIPEGYSVSREKKERFSLILESASTNQTSMYLCASSLIQGDSNQPQHFGDGTRLSIL.